Below, one T cell receptor (beta chain) is given with its context. Its specificity is unknown. In TCRdb, the 5' RACE reads were re-called with MiXCR into one record per CDR3 protein. The table records 100,000 to 150,000 distinct CDR3 sequences, about 15% of them present only once. This sample is drawn from a study of early T cells in non-severe SARS-CoV-2 infection. Study overall: The chains were unpaired, and the sequenced material was bulk RNA from unsorted whole blood. The study, taken as a whole, reports: VDJdb matching, biased toward anti-spike CD8 responses, missed private and CD4 specificities.

The CDR3 is 14 amino acids. The V gene lost 5 bases and the J gene lost 1 base, with 13 bases spanning the gap. From germline, CDR1 is DFQATT and CDR2 SNEGSKA (reference sequence). This chain uses TRBV20-1 with TRBJ2-3; D possibly corresponds to TRBD2 (5 bases). This TCR was sampled from an adult who was a healthcare worker with PCR-confirmed SARS-CoV-2 infection or an uninfected control (not recorded which). Sequenced sample: whole blood. This chain's CDR3 is CSAVGERGTDTQYF. In nucleotides, the CDR3 is TGCAGTGCTGTCGGTGAGAGGGGCACAGATACGCAGTATTTT.